Below, 15 T cell receptor beta chains from the same sample are listed, as sequenced in a study of blood T cell repertoires in COVID-19. Assay used: immunoSEQ multiplex PCR; TCRdb lists only in-frame clones, some missing. Found here are over 200,000 clones, around 90% of them singletons; the top ten hold around 0.84%. The specimen sequenced was peripheral blood. These receptors were collected from a man aged 55 to 70 with COVID-19, enrolled during active disease.

The chain links TRBV7-2 to TRBJ1-3; D ambiguous. Trimming pared 2 bases from V and 0 bases from J, leaving 11 bases between. Germline CDR1 reads SGHTA; CDR2 reads FQGNSA. This CDR3 is 16 amino acids long. The CDR3 protein is CASSLLPTVSGNTIYF. The CDR3 nucleotides read TGTGCCAGCAGCTTACTCCCCACGGTCTCTGGAAACACCATATATTTT.

The V and J genes are TRBV6-4 and TRBJ2-7; the match to TRBD2 covers 7 bases. The CDR3 is made up of 15 amino acids. V shed 2 bases, J shed 6 bases, and the junction held 10 bases outside the gene matches. The V gene's germline CDR1 is MRHNA and CDR2 SNTAGT. DNA of the CDR3: TGTGCCAGCAGTGACCCGGGACCTACGGGGGGCGAGCAGTACTTC. This translates into CASSDPGPTGGEQYF.

This clone was observed a few times. V usage is TRBV9 and J usage is TRBJ2-1, with D possibly matching TRBD2 (5 bases). Trimming stripped 0 bases from V and 10 bases from J, with 8 bases between. Germline CDR1 is SGDLS and CDR2 is YYNGEE. CDR3 size: 12 residues. Here the CDR3 DNA reads TGTGCCAGCAGCGTAGGCAGCGGCGAGCAGTTCTTC. Translated, it gives CASSVGSGEQFF.

V and J are TRBV19 and TRBJ1-5; 7 positions agree with TRBD1. V was clipped by 5 bases and J by 1 base; unmatched bases: 8. Germline CDR1 is LNHDA and CDR2 is SQIVND (reference sequence). The CDR3 runs 16 residues. The CDR3 bases are TGTGCCAGTAGTCCCCCGTTAGGGGGCAGCAATCAGCCCCAGCATTTT. As protein: CASSPPLGGSNQPQHF.

CDR3 nucleotides: TGTGCCAGCAGCCCCGACAGGAAGTCTAATGAAAAACTGTTTTTT. Protein sequence: CASSPDRKSNEKLFF. The chain has TRBV2 and TRBJ1-4; D is possibly TRBD1 (6 bases). Germline CDR1 and CDR2: SNHLY and FYNNEI. The CDR3 has 15 residues. Deletions cut 6 bases from V and 3 bases from J, with 14 bases between.

The chain links TRBV4-2 to TRBJ2-3, with 8 bases matching TRBD2. J lost 0 bases, V lost 2 bases, and 4 bases had no gene match. CDR1 and CDR2 from the germline V gene are LGHNA and YNFKEQ. The CDR3 is 16 amino acids. This chain's CDR3 is CASSQLAGTSTDTQYF. CDR3 nucleotide sequence: TGTGCCAGCAGCCAATTAGCGGGAACTAGCACAGATACGCAGTATTTT.

The chain combines TRBV21-1 with TRBJ2-1; no DNA check was done on the table's D call, TRBD2. TRBV21-1 is described as a pseudogene. The CDR3 spans 22 residues. The CDR3 region is CASSKFPSGLGPTSGSYSEQFF. In DNA form, the CDR3 reads TGTGCCAGCAGCAAGTTTCCGAGTGGGCTGGGCCCGACTAGCGGGAGTTACAGTGAGCAGTTCTTC.

This chain uses TRBV19 with TRBJ1-1, with 7 bases lining up with TRBD1. V gave up 7 bases and J gave up 4 bases; unmatched junction bases: 9. The germline CDR1 and CDR2 sequences are LNHDA and SQIVND (reference sequence). This CDR3 contains 14 residues. The CDR3 protein is CASIQATGFTEAFF. In DNA, the CDR3 is TGTGCCAGTATTCAAGCGACAGGGTTCACTGAAGCTTTCTTT.

The V call is TRBV7-9, the J call TRBJ2-1, with D perhaps TRBD2 (6 bases). The CDR3 totals 16 residues. CDR1 SEHNR and CDR2 FQNEAQ come from the germline V gene (reference sequence). V was shortened by 3 bases and J by 0 bases, with 12 bases between the two germline ends. The CDR3 here is CASSLRGDPSYNEQFF. CDR3 in DNA: TGTGCCAGCAGCTTGCGGGGCGACCCCTCCTACAATGAGCAGTTCTTC.

The rearrangement joins TRBV7-9 to TRBJ2-7, with D possibly being TRBD1 (5 bases). Per germline, CDR1 SEHNR and CDR2 FQNEAQ (reference sequence). The length of the CDR3 is 14 residues. V was pared by 1 base and J by 6 bases, with 13 bases between. Here the CDR3 DNA reads TGTGCCAGCAGCTTAGTCCAGGGTACAGGCGAGCAGTACTTC. It specifies CASSLVQGTGEQYF. The full variable domain, with the rest looked up from reference TRBV7-9 and TRBJ2-7, is DTGVSQNPRHKITKRGQNVTFRCDPISEHNRLYWYRQTLGQGPEFLTYFQNEAQLEKSRLLSDRFSAERPKGSFSTLEIQRTEQGDSAMYLCASSLVQGTGEQYFGPGTRLTVT.

The table lists this clone with a few counts. V usage is TRBV27 and J usage is TRBJ2-7; D is undetermined. The CDR3 contains 12 residues. The germline V gene has CDR1 MNHEY and CDR2 SMNVEV (reference sequence). Deletions cut 4 bases from V and 2 bases from J, with 6 bases between. This CDR3 reads CASSSGAYEQYF. For the CDR3, the DNA is TGTGCCAGCAGTTCGGGTGCCTACGAGCAGTACTTC.

The chain has TRBV30 and TRBJ1-3, with unresolved D. The CDR3 contains 15 residues. Looked up from germline, CDR1 is GTSNPN and CDR2 is SVGIG (reference sequence). Trimming removed 2 bases at V and 0 bases at J, with 11 bases between. This CDR3 is CAWSPNGNSGNTIYF. The CDR3 DNA follows: TGTGCCTGGAGTCCAAACGGTAACTCTGGAAACACCATATATTTT. Using reference TRBV30 and TRBJ1-3 for the parts outside the CDR3, the full variable domain is SQTIHQWPATLVQPVGSPLSLECTVEGTSNPNLYWYRQAAGRGLQLLFYSVGIGQISSEVPQNLSASRPQDRQFILSSKKLLLSDSGFYLCAWSPNGNSGNTIYFGEGSWLTVV.

The chain links TRBV18 to TRBJ2-2; 9 bases line up with TRBD2. Germline CDR1 reads KGHSH; CDR2 reads LQKENI. The CDR3 extends over 15 amino acids. V dropped 2 bases and J dropped 6; count of bases not matched to a gene: 4. The CDR3 DNA reads as TGTGCCAGCTCACCAGCGGGAGGGCCGGCCGGGGAGCTGTTTTTT. Its translation: CASSPAGGPAGELFF.

The genes are TRBV11-2 and TRBJ2-7; 12 nucleotides align to TRBD2. CDR1 is SGHAT and CDR2 is FQNNGV in the germline V gene. V lost 5 bases and J lost 6; bases outside the gene matches: 17. This CDR3 spans 18 amino acids. This chain's CDR3 is CASSPRLAGAGTGVEQYF. DNA for the CDR3: TGTGCCAGCAGCCCCCGACTAGCGGGGGCAGGGACCGGGGTCGAGCAGTACTTC.

This chain uses TRBV7-2 with TRBJ2-3, with D possibly being TRBD1 (6 bases). The germline CDR1 and CDR2 sequences are SGHTA and FQGNSA. V was trimmed by 1 base and J by 2 bases, leaving 10 bases between them. The CDR3 is made up of 15 amino acids. CDR3 residues: CASSLGPGDTDTQYF. The CDR3 DNA sequence: TGTGCCAGCAGCTTAGGTCCAGGGGACACAGATACGCAGTATTTT.